Following are 25 T cell receptor beta chains from one sample sequenced in a study of immune characterization of retroperitoneal liposarcoma. TCRdb used MiXCR to reprocess the PCR reads, holding one entry per CDR3 protein. The table lists approximately 9,600 distinct CDR3 sequences, around 28% of them singletons. The sample comprised tumor tissue. These receptors were collected from a male donor with retroperitoneal liposarcoma.

This clonotype was seen a few times. This chain uses TRBV27 with TRBJ2-1; 9 nucleotides line up with TRBD1. The J call may be faulty, since TRBJ2-7 better matches the DNA end. Germline values: CDR1 MNHEY, CDR2 SMNVEV (reference sequence). This CDR3 has 17 residues. CDR3: CASSLFVPGQGVYEQYF. CDR3 coding DNA: TGTGCCAGCAGTTTATTCGTACCGGGACAGGGAGTCTATGAGCAGTACTTC.

Comments on this clonotype: This is likely a read error, given that the CDR3 carries no conserved phenylalanine or tryptophan at its end. The chain recombines TRBV6-1 with TRBJ2-5; perhaps TRBD2 as D (6 bases). The J call may be incorrect, as the DNA end agrees better with TRBJ2-7. Germline assignment: CDR1 MNHNS and CDR2 SASEGT. The CDR3 contains 15 residues. CDR3 sequence: CASSEAGGNPYEQYP. For the CDR3, the DNA is TGTGCCAGCAGTGAAGCGGGCGGGAACCCCTACGAGCAGTACCCC.

The V gene is TRBV11-3, the J gene TRBJ2-3; TRBD1 or TRBD2 may be the D gene (5 bases each). TRBJ2-5 explains the end of the DNA better; the J call may be wrong. The CDR3 is 18 amino acids. The germline CDR1 and CDR2 sequences are SGHNT and YENEEA. This CDR3 is CASSATLRGRGIPSTQYF. The CDR3 bases are TGTGCCAGCAGCGCCACCCTCCGGGGCCGCGGTATCCCCTCGACCCAGTACTTC.

This clonotype was seen more than once but under ten times. The V call is TRBV6-1, the J call TRBJ2-3; tentative D call: TRBD1 (6 bases). The ends were cut back, 8 bases at V and 3 bases at J, with 18 bases in the middle. The CDR3 loop spans 15 amino acids. Germline assignment: CDR1 MNHNS and CDR2 SASEGT. The chain's CDR3 is CASAYFGQGTDTQYF. The DNA of the CDR3 is TGTGCCAGCGCCTACTTCGGGCAGGGGACAGATACGCAGTATTTT.

This clonotype is labeled as medium-sized. V is TRBV6-1 and J is TRBJ2-3, with D possibly being TRBD2 (7 bases). Trimming cost V 4 bases and J 2 bases, with 19 bases left between them. The germline V gene has CDR1 MNHNS and CDR2 SASEGT. The CDR3 is 17 amino acids. CDR3 amino acids: CASSGQWRGPHTDTQYF. In nucleotides, the CDR3 is TGTGCCAGCAGTGGACAGTGGCGGGGGCCTCACACAGATACGCAGTATTTT.

The chain combines TRBV6-9 with TRBJ1-1; TRBD1 matches at 11 bases. CDR1 MNHGY and CDR2 SVAAGI come from the germline V gene. V lost 3 bases and J lost 6; bases outside the gene matches: 6. There are 15 residues in the CDR3. CDR3 loop: CASSYLGQGAAEAFF. CDR3 DNA sequence: TGTGCCAGCAGTTACCTCGGACAGGGGGCCGCTGAAGCTTTCTTT.

The chain couples TRBV11-2 to TRBJ2-5, with 7 bases identical to TRBD2. Matching the DNA end better, TRBJ2-7 makes the J call doubtful. The CDR3 loop spans 13 amino acids. CDR1 and CDR2 from the germline V gene are SGHAT and FQNNGV. In DNA, the CDR3 is TGTGCCAGCAGCTTAGGACTAGCTGGCGAGCAGTACTTC. Its translation is CASSLGLAGEQYF.

The sample holds many counts of this clonotype. This sequence joins TRBV12-3 or TRBV12-4 and TRBJ2-7; a possible D gene is TRBD2 (6 bases). Trimming pared 1 base from V and 0 bases from J, leaving 10 bases between. This CDR3 region has 15 residues. CDR3 nucleotides: TGTGCCAGCAGTTTAGAGGGCGGGAACTCCTACGAGCAGTACTTC. Translation gives CASSLEGGNSYEQYF.

A few counts support this clonotype. The CDR3 protein is CASSYLSGQGKEAFF. CDR3 nucleotide sequence: TGTGCCAGCAGTTACCTCTCCGGACAGGGGAAAGAAGCTTTCTTT. This chain uses TRBV6-6 with TRBJ1-1; 9 bases fit TRBD1. This CDR3 is built from 15 residues. Germline V gene lookup returns CDR1 MNHNY and CDR2 SVGAGI (reference sequence). V lost 2 bases, J lost 8 bases, and 9 bases stayed unmatched.

This clonotype was detected only a few times. The gene calls are TRBV6-6 and TRBJ2-5; 12 bases are shared with TRBD1. Germline trimming cut 2 bases from V and 11 bases from J; bases unmatched to any gene: 15. The germline CDR1 and CDR2 sequences are MNHNY and SVGAGI (reference sequence). The CDR3 is 17 residues long. CDR3 amino acids: CASSYPPGTGGYNEQYF. The DNA for the CDR3 is TGTGCCAGCAGTTACCCTCCAGGGACAGGGGGCTACAATGAGCAGTACTTC.

This clonotype is termed medium-sized. The chain recombines TRBV6-1 with TRBJ2-5, with D unclear. V dropped 8 bases and J dropped 11 bases, with 21 bases sitting between them. This CDR3 comprises 13 residues. Per germline, CDR1 MNHNS and CDR2 SASEGT. CDR3 in DNA: TGTGCCAGCTTCGCACCCGCCGGCAGTGAGCAGTACTTC. Amino acid sequence: CASFAPAGSEQYF.

In its sample, this clonotype was seen once. V gene TRBV6-8 combines with J gene TRBJ1-5; the D is unclear. The CDR3 is made up of 14 amino acids. Deletions cut 2 bases from V and 1 base from J, with 6 bases between. CDR1 MNHGY and CDR2 SAAAGT come from the germline V gene. For the CDR3, the DNA is TGTGCCAGCAGTTACGGAGGGAGCAATCAGCCCCAGCATTTT. Its protein is CASSYGGSNQPQHF.

The CDR3 nucleotides are TGTGCCATTACTAGCGGGGGTTCCTACAATGAGCAGTTCTTC. It specifies CAITSGGSYNEQFF. The genes are TRBV6-2 or TRBV6-3 and TRBJ2-1; TRBD2 matches at 11 bases. This CDR3 contains 14 residues. Germline lookup yields CDR1 MNHEY and CDR2 SVGEGT. J was trimmed by 1 base and V by 10 bases; bases with no gene match: 3.

This clonotype was counted ten times or more. V usage is TRBV7-6 and J usage is TRBJ2-3; the match to TRBD2 covers 11 bases. The germline V gene encodes CDR1 SGHVS and CDR2 FNYEAQ. The CDR3 sequence is 14 residues long. Losses at the gene ends were 3 bases for V and 5 bases for J; bases not matched to a gene: 1. The CDR3 spells CASSLTSGKDTQYF. The CDR3 nucleotides read TGTGCCAGCAGCTTGACTAGCGGGAAAGATACGCAGTATTTT. The variable domain in full, with the rest retrieved from reference TRBV7-6 and TRBJ2-3, is GAGVSQSPRYKVTKRGQDVALRCDPISGHVSLYWYRQALGQGPEFLTYFNYEAQQDKSGLPNDRFSAERPEGSISTLTIQRTEQRDSAMYRCASSLTSGKDTQYFGPGTRLTVL.

This clonotype is termed medium-sized (0.01 to 0.1%). V usage is TRBV6-1 and J usage is TRBJ2-3; D unresolved. Germline V lookup: CDR1 MNHNS, CDR2 SASEGT. The CDR3 is 13 amino acids. Trimming left V 6 bases short and J 5 bases short, with 12 bases between. CDR3 in DNA: TGTGCCAGCAGCTTGACTGTGCGAGATACGCAGTATTTT. Encoded protein: CASSLTVRDTQYF.

In its sample, this clonotype was seen a few times. The chain carries TRBV12-3 or TRBV12-4 and TRBJ2-1; 11 nucleotides match TRBD2. Matching the DNA end better, TRBJ2-5 makes the J call doubtful. CDR3 length: 15 residues. CDR3 nucleotides: TGTGCCAGCAGTTCTAGCGGGGGGACGGGGGAGACCCAGTACTTC. It encodes CASSSSGGTGETQYF.

This clonotype was detected only a few times. The chain employs TRBV6-6 and TRBJ2-6; no reliable D call. CDR1 and CDR2 from the germline V gene are MNHNY and SVGAGI (reference sequence). The CDR3 runs to 16 residues. Between the trimmed V and J ends, which lost 0 bases and 0 bases, there was a span of 6 bases. The CDR3 DNA sequence: TGTGCCAGCAGTTACTCCCTCAACTCTGGGGCCAACGTCCTGACTTTC. Translated: CASSYSLNSGANVLTF.

This clonotype was picked up a small number of times. The chain carries TRBV6-1 and TRBJ1-1; D call uncertain. Trimming left V 4 bases short and J 1 base short, with 10 bases between. The CDR3 totals 14 residues. Germline loops: CDR1 MNHNS, CDR2 SASEGT. The CDR3 loop is CASSVSEGNTEAFF. CDR3 bases: TGTGCCAGCAGTGTGAGTGAGGGGAACACTGAAGCTTTCTTT.

This chain joins TRBV7-2 and TRBJ2-2; possible D gene TRBD2, 6 bases. Trimming pared 4 bases from V and 6 bases from J, leaving 12 bases between. CDR1 is SGHTA and CDR2 is FQGNSA in the germline V gene. The CDR3 is 14 residues long. CDR3: CASSSGPSAGELFF. CDR3 bases: TGTGCCAGCAGCTCCGGCCCTAGCGCCGGGGAGCTGTTTTTT.

The J gene is TRBJ2-3, the V gene TRBV24-1; 9 bases fit TRBD2. The CDR3 is made up of 16 amino acids. CDR1 and CDR2 from the germline V gene are KGHDR and SFDVKD. J was trimmed by 4 bases and V by 7 bases; bases with no gene match: 11. CDR3 nucleotide sequence: TGTGCCACCAGCGGCGATGGCGGGAGGGGGCCAGATACGCAGTATTTT. Translating it yields CATSGDGGRGPDTQYF.

This clonotype was picked up many times. The genes are TRBV7-8 and TRBJ1-1; 7 positions match TRBD1. The CDR3 spans 15 residues. The V gene's germline CDR1 is SGHVS and CDR2 FQNEAQ. V shed 1 base, J shed 2 bases, and the junction held 4 bases outside the gene matches. The CDR3 nucleotides are TGTGCCAGCAGCTTAGGGGGGACAGCAAACACTGAAGCTTTCTTT. Translated: CASSLGGTANTEAFF.

This sequence joins TRBV5-6 and TRBJ2-1; D remains ambiguous. CDR1 and CDR2 (germline): SGHDT, YYEEEE. This CDR3 has 11 amino acids. V was shortened by 1 base and J by 9 bases, with 5 bases between the two germline ends. In nucleotides, the CDR3 is TGTGCCAGCAGCTTGACCACTGAGCAGTTCTTC. Its translation: CASSLTTEQFF. The variable domain in full, with the rest retrieved from reference TRBV5-6 and TRBJ2-1, is DAGVTQSPTHLIKTRGQQVTLRCSPKSGHDTVSWYQQALGQGPQFIFQYYEEEERQRGNFPDRFSGHQFPNYSSELNVNALLLGDSALYLCASSLTTEQFFGPGTRLTVL.

This clonotype was picked up a small number of times. The chain carries TRBV4-1 and TRBJ2-7; 9 bases fit TRBD2. The CDR3 runs to 14 residues. The V gene's germline CDR1 is MGHRA and CDR2 YSYEKL. The V segment lost 1 base and the J segment 6 bases; nucleotides outside the gene matches: 4. The CDR3 region is CASSQGLAEPEQYF. The CDR3 nucleotides read TGCGCCAGCAGCCAAGGACTAGCGGAGCCCGAGCAGTACTTC.

The chain carries TRBV27 and TRBJ2-3, with 8 bases fitting TRBD1. The ends lost 2 bases at V and 4 bases at J; junction bases unmatched: 14. Germline V CDR1 and CDR2: MNHEY, SMNVEV (reference sequence). This CDR3 has 18 amino acids. CDR3 protein: CASSLRGDRFGLPDTQYF. DNA of the CDR3: TGTGCCAGCAGTTTACGAGGGGACAGGTTCGGCCTGCCAGATACGCAGTATTTT.

The J gene is TRBJ2-4, the V gene TRBV10-1; no clear D. Looked up from germline, CDR1 is WNHNN and CDR2 is SYGVQD (reference sequence). The CDR3 loop spans 13 amino acids. The V end lost 5 bases, the J end lost 13 bases, and 18 bases lay between the germline ends. The CDR3 coding sequence is TGCGCCAGCAGTTTAGGGCTCAACAATGAGCAGTACTTC. This translates into CASSLGLNNEQYF.